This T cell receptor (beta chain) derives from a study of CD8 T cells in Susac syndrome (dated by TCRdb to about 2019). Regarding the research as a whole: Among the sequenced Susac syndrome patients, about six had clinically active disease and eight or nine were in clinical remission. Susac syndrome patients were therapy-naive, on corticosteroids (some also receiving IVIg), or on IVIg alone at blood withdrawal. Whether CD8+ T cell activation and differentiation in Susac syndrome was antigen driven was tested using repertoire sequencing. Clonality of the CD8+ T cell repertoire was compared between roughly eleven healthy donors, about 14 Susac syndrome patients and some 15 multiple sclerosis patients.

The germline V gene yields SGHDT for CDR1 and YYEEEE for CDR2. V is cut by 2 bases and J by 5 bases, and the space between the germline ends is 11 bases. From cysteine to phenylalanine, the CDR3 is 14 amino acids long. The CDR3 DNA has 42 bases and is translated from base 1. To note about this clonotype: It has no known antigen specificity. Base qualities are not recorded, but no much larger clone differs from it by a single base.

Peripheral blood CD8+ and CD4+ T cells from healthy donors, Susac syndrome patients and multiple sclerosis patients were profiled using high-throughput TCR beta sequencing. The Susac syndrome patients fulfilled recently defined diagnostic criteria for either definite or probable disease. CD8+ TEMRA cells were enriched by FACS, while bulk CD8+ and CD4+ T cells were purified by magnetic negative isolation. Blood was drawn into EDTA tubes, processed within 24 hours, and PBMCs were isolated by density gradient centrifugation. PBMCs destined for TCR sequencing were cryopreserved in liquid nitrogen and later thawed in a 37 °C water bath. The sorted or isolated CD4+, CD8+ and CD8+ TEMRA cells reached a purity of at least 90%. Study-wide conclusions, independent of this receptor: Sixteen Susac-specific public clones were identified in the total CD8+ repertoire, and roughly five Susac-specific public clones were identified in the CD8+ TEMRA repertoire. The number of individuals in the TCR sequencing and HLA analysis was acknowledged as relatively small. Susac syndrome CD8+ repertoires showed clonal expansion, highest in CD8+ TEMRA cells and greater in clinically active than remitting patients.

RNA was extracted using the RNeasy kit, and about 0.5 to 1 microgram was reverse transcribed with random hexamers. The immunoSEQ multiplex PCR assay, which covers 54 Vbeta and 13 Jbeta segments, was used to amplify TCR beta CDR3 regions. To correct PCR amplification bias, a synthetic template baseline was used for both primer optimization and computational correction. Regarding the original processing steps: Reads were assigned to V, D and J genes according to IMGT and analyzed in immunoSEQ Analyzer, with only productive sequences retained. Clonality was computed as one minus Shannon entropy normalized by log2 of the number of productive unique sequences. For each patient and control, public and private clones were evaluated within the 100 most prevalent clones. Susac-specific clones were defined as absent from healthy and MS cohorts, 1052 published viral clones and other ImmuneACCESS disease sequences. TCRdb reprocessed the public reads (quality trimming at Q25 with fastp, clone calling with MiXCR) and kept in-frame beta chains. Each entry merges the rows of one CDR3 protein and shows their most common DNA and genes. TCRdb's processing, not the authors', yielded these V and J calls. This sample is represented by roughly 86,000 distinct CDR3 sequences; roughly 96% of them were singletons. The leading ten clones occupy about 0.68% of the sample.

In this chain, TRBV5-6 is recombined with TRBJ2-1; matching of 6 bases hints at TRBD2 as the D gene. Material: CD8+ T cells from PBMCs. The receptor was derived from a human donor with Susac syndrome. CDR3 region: CASSFPGRNNEQFF. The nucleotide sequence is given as TGTGCCAGCAGCTTCCCCGGGAGAAACAATGAGCAGTTCTTC.